The 30 T cell receptor beta chains below were found in one sample sequenced in a study of blood T cells in healthy people across ages. Combining a sample-barcoded 5' primer with a J-beta primer mix, a second PCR ran for 7 to 11 cycles. From the 5' RACE reads, TCRdb called clonotypes with MiXCR, one entry per CDR3 protein. The sample includes 1.5 million to 1.9 million distinct CDR3 sequences, approximately 42% of them seen just once. Sequenced input: blood. Every receptor here comes from a woman younger than 30 in good health.

This clonotype was found a few times. The J gene is TRBJ2-2, the V gene TRBV4-1; possible D gene TRBD1, 6 bases. Germline V gene sequence: CDR1 MGHRA, CDR2 YSYEKL. V was shortened by 0 bases and J by 5 bases, with 10 bases between the two germline ends. The CDR3 runs 15 residues. DNA for the CDR3: TGCGCCAGCAGCCAAGAGCGGCAGGGGACCGGGGAGCTGTTTTTT. Amino acid sequence: CASSQERQGTGELFF.

The chain carries TRBV6-2 or TRBV6-3 and TRBJ2-7, with 9 nucleotides matching TRBD2. V shed 7 bases and J 8 bases; nucleotides not matched to a gene: 12. The CDR3 has 14 amino acids. Looked up from germline, CDR1 is MNHEY and CDR2 is SVGEGT. The CDR3 loop is CASNRLSGSYKQYF. The CDR3 nucleotides are TGTGCCAGCAACCGGCTTAGCGGGAGTTACAAGCAGTACTTC.

This clonotype was recorded a few times. The V gene is TRBV7-2, the J gene TRBJ2-7; TRBD1 might be the D (5 bases). Germline V gives CDR1 SGHTA, CDR2 FQGNSA. Between the trimmed V and J ends, which lost 3 bases and 0 bases, there was a span of 9 bases. The CDR3 contains 14 residues. The CDR3 DNA sequence: TGTGCCAGCAGCTTCCAGGGCCACTCCTACGAGCAGTACTTC. This gives the protein CASSFQGHSYEQYF. The complete variable domain, with remaining parts taken from reference TRBV7-2 and TRBJ2-7, reads GAGVSQSPSNKVTEKGKDVELRCDPISGHTALYWYRQSLGQGLEFLIYFQGNSAPDKSGLPSDRFSAERTGGSVSTLTIQRTQQEDSAVYLCASSFQGHSYEQYFGPGTRLTVT.

This clonotype was observed a handful of times. The chain has TRBV6-5 and TRBJ2-7; the match to TRBD2 covers 12 bases. The CDR3 length is 15 residues. V dropped 5 bases and J dropped 7; count of bases not matched to a gene: 9. Per germline, CDR1 MNHEY and CDR2 SVGAGI. CDR3 sequence: CASSLTSGRMIEQYF. CDR3 in DNA: TGTGCCAGCAGTCTGACTAGCGGGAGAATGATTGAGCAGTACTTC.

The J gene is TRBJ1-1, the V gene TRBV25-1; D is perhaps TRBD1 (6 bases). The germline V gene has CDR1 MGHDK and CDR2 SYGVNS. Trimming removed 1 base at V and 2 bases at J, with 11 bases between. The CDR3 is made up of 15 amino acids. CDR3 protein: CASSEFGQPNTEAFF. Here the CDR3 DNA reads TGTGCCAGCAGTGAATTCGGACAGCCCAACACTGAAGCTTTCTTT.

As for this clonotype: One end of the junction fails to match germline, which may point to a read error. The chain couples TRBV27 to TRBJ2-1; D gene unclear. The end of the DNA fits TRBJ2-7 better, so the J call may be wrong. There are 15 residues in the CDR3. Germline V gene data show CDR1 as MNHEY and CDR2 as SMNVEV (reference sequence). CDR3 region: CASGLELASYNEQYF. The CDR3 bases are TGTGCCAGCGGTTTGGAATTAGCCTCCTACAATGAGCAGTACTTC.

The CDR3 sequence: CASSQDVGPLETQYF. CDR3 coding DNA: TGTGCCAGCAGCCAAGATGTTGGTCCCCTTGAGACCCAGTACTTC. This chain uses TRBV14 with TRBJ2-4; D remains unclear. The J call is doubtful: the DNA matches TRBJ2-5 better. CDR3 length: 15 amino acids. The V gene's germline CDR1 is SGHDN and CDR2 FVKESK.

V usage is TRBV7-2 and J usage is TRBJ2-3, with D uncertain. In germline, CDR1 is SGHTA, CDR2 FQGNSA. V shed 5 bases and J shed 0 bases, with 6 bases lying between them. This CDR3 has 13 amino acids. The CDR3 bases are TGTGCCAGCAGCGCCATCAGCACAGATACGCAGTATTTT. Its translation: CASSAISTDTQYF.

This clonotype was counted between two and nine times. The chain joins TRBV6-8 to TRBJ2-3, with unresolved D. This CDR3 region has 16 residues. Germline CDR1 is MNHGY and CDR2 is SAAAGT. Trimming removed 6 bases from V and 0 bases from J, with 16 bases in between. As DNA, the CDR3 is TGTGCCAGCAGACCAGACCTAATAACTAGCACAGATACGCAGTATTTT. Translated: CASRPDLITSTDTQYF.

The chain has TRBV7-9 and TRBJ2-3; possible D gene TRBD1, 6 bases. This CDR3 region has 14 residues. Trimming shortened V by 5 bases and J by 5 bases, and 14 bases separated the two germline ends. Per germline, CDR1 SEHNR and CDR2 FQNEAQ (reference sequence). The CDR3 DNA reads TGTGCCAGCAGCAGGGGGATGACCAAAGATACGCAGTATTTT. It is translated as CASSRGMTKDTQYF.

A few counts support this clonotype. The genes are TRBV12-3 or TRBV12-4 and TRBJ2-7; tentative D call: TRBD1 (6 bases). The DNA end is more similar to TRBJ2-5, so the J call may be wrong. This CDR3 is 14 amino acids long. The chain's CDR3 is CASSRTGLAETQYF. The CDR3 nucleotides read TGTGCCAGCAGTCGTACAGGGCTGGCTGAGACCCAGTACTTC.

This clonotype has more than one count but fewer than ten. The chain combines TRBV12-3 or TRBV12-4 with TRBJ2-2; 7 positions match TRBD1. Trimming took 6 bases from V and 6 from J; bases not matched to a gene: 4. The CDR3 consists of 13 residues. The CDR3 protein is CASRTGVAGELFF. The CDR3 DNA follows: TGTGCCAGCAGAACAGGGGTCGCCGGGGAGCTGTTTTTT.

The chain joins TRBV29-1 to TRBJ1-3, with TRBD1 matching over 8 bases. The V gene's germline CDR1 is SQVTM and CDR2 ANQGSEA. The CDR3 loop spans 13 amino acids. V shed 6 bases, J shed 5 bases, and the junction held 6 bases outside the gene matches. The CDR3 nucleotides are TGCAGCGTAGAGACAGGGGCTCGAAACACCATATATTTT. Residues: CSVETGARNTIYF.

The J gene is TRBJ2-5, the V gene TRBV7-3; D gene uncertain. V lost 5 bases to trimming and J lost 0 bases, with 7 bases between them. The germline V gene encodes CDR1 SGHTA and CDR2 FQGTGA. The length of the CDR3 is 13 residues. In DNA, the CDR3 is TGTGCCAGCAGCCCCTCCAACCAAGAGACCCAGTACTTC. Protein sequence: CASSPSNQETQYF.

This clonotype turned up a few times. The rearrangement uses TRBV12-3 or TRBV12-4 and TRBJ1-2, with TRBD1 matching over 7 bases. V shed 3 bases, J shed 5 bases, and the junction held 6 bases outside the gene matches. The CDR3 runs 14 residues. Here the CDR3 reads CASSFRQGRYGYTF. The CDR3 nucleotides read TGTGCCAGCAGTTTTAGACAGGGAAGATATGGCTACACCTTC.

This clonotype has at least ten counts. This chain links TRBV7-9 with TRBJ2-1, with a weak D call TRBD2 (6 bases). Germline values: CDR1 SEHNR, CDR2 FQNEAQ (reference sequence). The CDR3 spans 16 residues. Deletions cut 5 bases from V and 0 bases from J, with 14 bases between. This CDR3 is CASSLTGTPSYNEQFF. DNA for the CDR3: TGTGCCAGCAGCCTGACCGGGACTCCCTCCTACAATGAGCAGTTCTTC.

Remarks on this clonotype: A much larger clone sits a single nucleotide away, making a read error possible. The chain has TRBV7-2 and TRBJ2-3; 12 bases line up with TRBD2. The CDR3 runs 18 residues. Germline lookup yields CDR1 SGHTA and CDR2 FQGNSA. The CDR3 DNA reads TGTGCCGGCAGCTCGACTAGCGGGGGTGGTGGTTCATCAGATACGCAGTATTTT. Its protein is CAGSSTSGGGGSSDTQYF.

The chain has TRBV7-2 and TRBJ1-2; D possibly corresponds to TRBD1 (5 bases). Trimming pared 3 bases from V and 10 bases from J, leaving 12 bases between. CDR1 is SGHTA, CDR2 FQGNSA, per germline. This CDR3 is built from 12 residues. The CDR3 bases are TGTGCCAGCAGCTTGTATGGGACCGACTACACCTTC. Amino acids: CASSLYGTDYTF.

Concerning this clonotype itself: At one of its ends the junction is not consistent with the germline gene, which may arise from a read error. The gene calls are TRBV7-3 and TRBJ2-1, with D possibly matching TRBD2 (6 bases). CDR1 is SGHTA, CDR2 FQGTGA, per germline. The CDR3 extends over 16 amino acids. The CDR3 DNA is TGTGCCGGCAGCTTAGTTGTGGGAGGAGGGTACAATGAGCAGTTCTTC. Protein: CAGSLVVGGGYNEQFF.

The chain is built from TRBV27 and TRBJ2-5; the D call may be TRBD1 or TRBD2 (5 bases each). The CDR3 is 13 residues long. CDR1 is MNHEY, CDR2 SMNVEV, per germline (reference sequence). V dropped 3 bases and J dropped 11 bases, with 16 bases sitting between them. The CDR3 DNA reads TGTGCCAGCAGTTTTGGACCGAGGGACCTACAGTACTTC. Residues: CASSFGPRDLQYF.

The chain links TRBV7-2 to TRBJ2-3, with D tentatively TRBD2 (6 bases). This CDR3 contains 14 residues. The germline gives CDR1 SGHTA, CDR2 FQGNSA. Trimming shortened V by 5 bases and J by 6 bases, and 15 bases separated the two germline ends. The CDR3 here is CASSVKKGLDTQYF. CDR3 in DNA: TGTGCCAGCAGCGTTAAAAAGGGACTGGATACGCAGTATTTT.

The rearrangement uses TRBV20-1 and TRBJ1-5; 9 bases are shared with TRBD1. The junction had 9 bases not matched to a gene; V was cut back by 3 bases and J by 6 bases. Germline V gene lookup returns CDR1 DFQATT and CDR2 SNEGSKA (reference sequence). The CDR3 covers 15 residues. The CDR3: CSARSLAGQGQPQHF. CDR3 DNA: TGCAGTGCTAGGTCCCTAGCGGGACAGGGTCAGCCCCAGCATTTT.

The rearrangement links TRBV30 to TRBJ2-1, with D unresolved. Germline V gene sequence: CDR1 GTSNPN, CDR2 SVGIG (reference sequence). Trimming cost V 4 bases and J 5 bases, with 9 bases left between them. The CDR3 length is 12 residues. Written as DNA, the CDR3 is TGTGCCTGGAAGGGTGCAGACAATGAGCAGTTCTTC. Translation gives CAWKGADNEQFF.

The CDR3 DNA follows: TGCGCCAGCAGCAGGGCCGGGACAGGGCCCTACAATGAGCAGTACTTC. This codes for CASSRAGTGPYNEQYF. J is TRBJ2-7 and V is TRBV5-1, with 9 bases lining up with TRBD1. CDR1 and CDR2 (germline): SGHRS, YFSETQ. The CDR3 loop spans 16 amino acids. V gave up 4 bases and J gave up 7 bases; unmatched junction bases: 15.

The V call is TRBV7-2, the J call TRBJ2-2; D is ambiguous. Trimming took 1 base from V and 2 from J, leaving 8 bases between them. Looked up from germline, CDR1 is SGHTA and CDR2 is FQGNSA. The length of the CDR3 is 15 residues. Here the CDR3 DNA reads TGTGCCAGCAGCTTAGGGAACACCAACACCGGGGAGCTGTTTTTT. This gives the protein CASSLGNTNTGELFF.

The rearrangement uses TRBV28 and TRBJ1-1; D is ambiguous. Trimming cost V 6 bases and J 0 bases, with 14 bases left between them. Germline V gene sequence: CDR1 MDHEN, CDR2 SYDVKM. The CDR3 has 15 residues. CDR3 amino acids: CASSKWTGLNTEAFF. As DNA, the CDR3 is TGTGCCAGCAGCAAATGGACGGGTTTGAACACTGAAGCTTTCTTT. The full variable domain, completed using reference TRBV28 and TRBJ1-1, is DVKVTQSSRYLVKRTGEKVFLECVQDMDHENMFWYRQDPGLGLRLIYFSYDVKMKEKGDIPEGYSVSREKKERFSLILESASTNQTSMYLCASSKWTGLNTEAFFGQGTRLTVV.

CDR3 nucleotides: TGTGCCAGCAGCTTGCTGACAGGAGGAGAGCAGTACTTC. It specifies CASSLLTGGEQYF. This chain uses TRBV7-6 with TRBJ2-7, with D possibly being TRBD1 (6 bases). CDR1 and CDR2 (germline): SGHVS, FNYEAQ. The CDR3 contains 13 residues. The V end lost 3 bases, the J end lost 7 bases, and 13 bases lay between the germline ends.

Turning to this clonotype: A much larger clone sits a single nucleotide away, making a read error possible. Written as DNA, the CDR3 is TGCAGCGTCCAAAGTGGGCGGCAGAACACTGAAGCTTTCTTT. Protein sequence: CSVQSGRQNTEAFF. The chain has TRBV29-1 and TRBJ1-1; D is unclear. Trimming took 6 bases from V and 1 from J, leaving 15 bases between them. CDR3 size: 14 residues. CDR1 and CDR2 from the germline V gene are SQVTM and ANQGSEA. The entire variable domain, with the rest obtained from reference TRBV29-1 and TRBJ1-1, is as follows: SAVISQKPSRDICQRGTSLTIQCQVDSQVTMMFWYRQQPGQSLTLIATANQGSEATYESGFVIDKFPISRPNLTFSTLTVSNMSPEDSSIYLCSVQSGRQNTEAFFGQGTRLTVV.

The chain recombines TRBV6-2 or TRBV6-3 with TRBJ2-7; 7 bases align to TRBD2. This CDR3 has 16 amino acids. With 4 bases clipped from V and 9 bases from J, the junction kept 18 bases outside the gene matches. The germline V gene encodes CDR1 MNHEY and CDR2 SVGEGT. The CDR3 spells CASSFYSIPQPGGQYF. The CDR3 nucleotides are TGTGCCAGCAGTTTCTACTCGATCCCGCAACCGGGGGGGCAGTACTTC.

The chain is built from TRBV5-1 and TRBJ2-1; 11 bases are a match to TRBD2. Unmatched junction bases numbered 13, after V lost 4 bases and J lost 7 bases. Germline V gene sequence: CDR1 SGHRS, CDR2 YFSETQ. CDR3 length: 17 amino acids. DNA of the CDR3: TGCGCCAGCAGCCAACTTATCGCTAGCGGGGGGTGGAATGAGCAGTTCTTC. The encoded protein is CASSQLIASGGWNEQFF.